Listed below are T cell receptor beta chains from one sample, sequenced in a study of shared clonotypes between healthy human individuals. TCRdb's table, derived via immunoSEQ multiplex PCR, lists solely in-frame clones and lacks some. Of under 850,000 clones listed, around 92% were seen once; the top ten hold 20% to 30%. Source material: naive CD8+ T cells sorted from blood. The receptors derive from a man aged 30-40 years in good health. Each CDR3 is given with its conserved first and last residue. A D gene is named only where the DNA matches it firmly. Clone size is stated in some rows and not others, as once, few, many or a class when expanded.

v_call: TRBV13; j_call: TRBJ1-2; d_call: TRBD1; clone_size: .; cdr3_aa: CASSAKDWTGYYGYTF; cdr3_nt: TGTGCCAGCAGCGCGAAAGATTGGACAGGGTACTATGGCTACACCTTC
v_call: TRBV6-6; j_call: TRBJ2-1; d_call: .; clone_size: .; cdr3_aa: CASSSFAYVEQFF; cdr3_nt: TGTGCCAGCAGTTCCTTCGCCTATGTCGAGCAGTTCTTC
v_call: TRBV9; j_call: TRBJ2-1; d_call: .; clone_size: .; cdr3_aa: CASTEEGSSYNEQFF; cdr3_nt: TGTGCCAGCACCGAGGAGGGGAGCTCCTACAATGAGCAGTTCTTC
v_call: TRBV28; j_call: TRBJ1-2; d_call: TRBD1; clone_size: .; cdr3_aa: CASSPGTGGASNYGYTF; cdr3_nt: TGTGCCAGCAGCCCCGGGACAGGGGGCGCGAGTAACTATGGCTACACCTTC
v_call: TRBV27; j_call: TRBJ2-5; d_call: .; clone_size: .; cdr3_aa: CASSRTPGWETQYF; cdr3_nt: TGTGCCAGCAGCCGCACGCCGGGCTGGGAGACCCAGTACTTC
v_call: TRBV30; j_call: TRBJ2-1; d_call: TRBD2; clone_size: .; cdr3_aa: CASGLAGVNEQFF; cdr3_nt: TGTGCCTCGGGGCTAGCGGGAGTAAATGAGCAGTTCTTC
v_call: TRBV9; j_call: TRBJ2-1; d_call: .; clone_size: .; cdr3_aa: CASSVVRGEQFF; cdr3_nt: TGTGCCAGCAGCGTAGTAAGGGGTGAGCAGTTCTTC
v_call: TRBV29-1; j_call: TRBJ2-1; d_call: TRBD2; clone_size: .; cdr3_aa: CSVEGREGTYNEQFF; cdr3_nt: TGCAGCGTTGAAGGGCGGGAGGGTACCTACAATGAGCAGTTCTTC
v_call: TRBV6-5; j_call: TRBJ2-1; d_call: TRBD2; clone_size: .; cdr3_aa: CASTSGAHNEQFF; cdr3_nt: TGTGCCAGCACTAGCGGGGCTCACAATGAGCAGTTCTTC
v_call: TRBV4-1; j_call: TRBJ2-2; d_call: .; clone_size: .; cdr3_aa: CASSQGPLTGELFF; cdr3_nt: TGCGCCAGCAGCCAAGGACCCCTCACCGGGGAGCTGTTTTTT
v_call: TRBV11-2; j_call: TRBJ1-4; d_call: .; clone_size: .; cdr3_aa: CASSLTPSIEKLFF; cdr3_nt: TGTGCCAGCAGCTTAACCCCGTCTATAGAAAAACTGTTTTTT
v_call: TRBV27; j_call: TRBJ2-7; d_call: .; clone_size: .; cdr3_aa: CASSSPLGTEQYF; cdr3_nt: TGTGCCAGCAGTTCCCCCCTAGGAACCGAGCAGTACTTC
v_call: TRBV5-1; j_call: TRBJ2-7; d_call: TRBD1; clone_size: .; cdr3_aa: CASSFGQGFYEQYF; cdr3_nt: TGCGCCAGCAGCTTTGGACAGGGCTTCTACGAGCAGTACTTC
v_call: TRBV28; j_call: TRBJ2-7; d_call: .; clone_size: .; cdr3_aa: CASSSGEGVFEQYF; cdr3_nt: TGTGCCAGCAGTTCTGGGGAGGGGGTATTCGAGCAGTACTTC
v_call: TRBV5-8; j_call: TRBJ1-5; d_call: .; clone_size: .; cdr3_aa: CASSLTDNSNQPQHF; cdr3_nt: TGTGCCAGCAGCTTGACGGATAATAGCAATCAGCCCCAGCATTTT
v_call: TRBV29-1; j_call: TRBJ2-1; d_call: TRBD2; clone_size: .; cdr3_aa: CSGQGTSGRDEQFF; cdr3_nt: TGCAGCGGTCAGGGGACTAGCGGGAGGGATGAGCAGTTCTTC
v_call: TRBV28; j_call: TRBJ2-7; d_call: TRBD2; clone_size: .; cdr3_aa: CASSLLAETYEQYF; cdr3_nt: TGTGCCAGCAGTCTACTAGCGGAAACCTACGAGCAGTACTTC
v_call: TRBV25-1; j_call: TRBJ2-1; d_call: .; clone_size: .; cdr3_aa: CASSGGRVDIF; cdr3_nt: TGTGCCAGCAGTGGAGGGCGCGTTGACATCTTC
v_call: TRBV11-2; j_call: TRBJ2-1; d_call: .; clone_size: .; cdr3_aa: CASSAVFGDEQFF; cdr3_nt: TGTGCCAGCAGCGCCGTTTTTGGGGATGAGCAGTTCTTC
v_call: TRBV27; j_call: TRBJ2-3; d_call: TRBD2; clone_size: .; cdr3_aa: CASSLLAGTDTQYF; cdr3_nt: TGTGCCAGCAGTTTACTAGCGGGCACAGATACGCAGTATTTT
v_call: TRBV28; j_call: TRBJ2-3; d_call: TRBD2; clone_size: .; cdr3_aa: CASSFNTGLAGGNTDTQYF; cdr3_nt: TGTGCCAGCAGTTTCAACACGGGACTAGCGGGAGGGAACACAGATACGCAGTATTTT
v_call: TRBV7-9; j_call: TRBJ1-2; d_call: TRBD1; clone_size: .; cdr3_aa: CASSLAPGQGADGYTF; cdr3_nt: TGTGCCAGCAGCTTAGCCCCAGGGCAGGGGGCGGATGGCTACACCTTC
v_call: TRBV28; j_call: TRBJ1-2; d_call: TRBD1; clone_size: .; cdr3_aa: CASTTQEGQGRIDGYTF; cdr3_nt: TGTGCCAGCACCACCCAAGAGGGACAGGGAAGGATCGATGGCTACACCTTC
v_call: TRBV27; j_call: TRBJ2-5; d_call: TRBD1; clone_size: .; cdr3_aa: CASSSGGTQYF; cdr3_nt: TGTGCCAGCAGTTCAGGGGGTACCCAGTACTTC
v_call: TRBV4-1; j_call: TRBJ2-7; d_call: TRBD2; clone_size: .; cdr3_aa: CASSQLAGVTYEQYF; cdr3_nt: TGCGCCAGCAGCCAACTAGCGGGAGTCACCTACGAGCAGTACTTC
v_call: TRBV9; j_call: TRBJ1-2; d_call: TRBD1; clone_size: .; cdr3_aa: CASSAGGNYGYTF; cdr3_nt: TGTGCCAGCAGCGCAGGGGGTAACTATGGCTACACCTTC
v_call: TRBV11-2; j_call: TRBJ2-3; d_call: TRBD2; clone_size: once; cdr3_aa: CASSGEGLAGGDTQYF; cdr3_nt: TGTGCCAGCAGCGGAGAGGGACTAGCGGGAGGGGATACGCAGTATTTT
v_call: TRBV7-6; j_call: TRBJ2-1; d_call: .; clone_size: .; cdr3_aa: CASSLGDPIGNYEQFF; cdr3_nt: TGTGCCAGCAGCTTGGGGGACCCTATAGGGAATTATGAGCAGTTCTTC